The 3 T cell receptor beta chains given below trace back to one sample, sequenced in a study of T cell changes during pregnancy in multiple sclerosis. TCRdb's table, derived via immunoSEQ multiplex PCR, lists solely in-frame clones and lacks some. The data contain tens of thousands of clones, around 94% of them singletons. The source was peripheral blood, collected after pregnancy. These receptors originate from a female donor with multiple sclerosis, enrolled in a pregnancy study.

The genes are TRBV6-5 and TRBJ2-1; TRBD2 matches at 10 bases. The trim removed 2 bases at V and 9 bases at J, leaving 4 bases unmatched. CDR3 length equals 14 residues. Germline V gives CDR1 MNHEY, CDR2 SVGAGI. In nucleotides, the CDR3 is TGTGCCAGCAGTTACAGCGGGGGGGCCGGTGAGCAGTTCTTC. The encoded protein is CASSYSGGAGEQFF.

The CDR3 region has the DNA TGTGCCACTGAGAACGCTGCTGAAGCTTTCTTT. Its translation: CATENAAEAFF. This sequence joins TRBV19 and TRBJ1-1; D call uncertain. Trimming removed 10 bases from V and 6 bases from J, with 12 bases in between. The CDR3 runs 11 residues. CDR1 is LNHDA and CDR2 is SQIVND in the germline V gene (reference sequence).

This chain uses TRBV27 with TRBJ1-2; no reliable D call. The CDR3 contains 13 residues. CDR1 is MNHEY, CDR2 SMNVEV, per germline (reference sequence). V lost 2 bases and J lost 4, with 8 bases in between. CDR3 in DNA: TGTGCCAGCAGTTTAGGAGGTCCCTATGGCTACACCTTC. Protein sequence: CASSLGGPYGYTF.